The clone carrying this T cell receptor beta chain was seen repeatedly, ten times or more. The antigen remains unidentified. V was pared by 6 bases and J by 8 bases, with 16 bases between. CDR3 length equals 14 residues. CDR1 is KGHSH and CDR2 is LQKENI in the germline V gene. These data originate in a study of T cells in Graves' hyperthyroidism and ophthalmopathy. The overall study: The initial diagnosis was the point when peripheral blood was collected, ahead of any treatment. Overall study findings and caveats: Ophthalmopathy got predicted by the model a median 6.5 months before its onset. In the blood, most expanded thyroid clonotypes above 0.001 appeared as well.

From RNA transcripts, TCR beta CDR3 regions were amplified. In the first-round RT-PCR of the TCR CDR3, the HTBI primer set was used. Via MiXCR, TCRdb re-called the multiplex PCR reads, giving one row per CDR3 protein. The data hold about 380,000 distinct CDR3 sequences, with 14% observed a single time. Diagnosis relied on clinical symptoms, serum thyroxine and TRAb, thyroid ultrasound and orbital computed tomography. The chain links TRBV18 to TRBJ1-4, with a weak D call TRBD1 (5 bases). The clonotype was recovered from an older woman with Graves' hyperthyroidism. The sequenced sample consisted of blood. CDR3 amino acids: CASSPNAQAEKLFF. The CDR3, as DNA: TGTGCCAGCTCTCCGAACGCACAGGCAGAAAAACTGTTTTTT.